This TCR beta chain came from a study of regulatory T cells in long-lasting Graves disease. Study information: Graves' patients, diagnosed recently, had received antithyroid drugs under 3 months.

Germline V gives CDR1 LGHDT, CDR2 YNNKEL (reference sequence). V was shortened by 9 bases and J by 0 bases, with 8 bases between the two germline ends. CDR3 size: 12 residues. Library construction for TCR beta used iRepertoire HTBI primers and Arm-PCR of CDR3 regions. TCRdb recomputed calls from the multiplex PCR reads with MiXCR, one row per CDR3 protein. The repertoire holds 550,000 to 650,000 distinct CDR3 sequences, with 15% to 20% as singletons. Time point of the sample: newly diagnosed GD, antithyroid drugs for less than 3 months. The TCR library used RNA extracted from PBMCs. The authors diagnosed Graves' disease using American Thyroid Association guidelines. In its sample, this clonotype was seen a few times. These data are also associated with another study on T cells in Graves' hyperthyroidism and ophthalmopathy. That work adds: In the first-round RT-PCR of the TCR CDR3, the HTBI primer set was used. Progression to ophthalmopathy was predicted a median of about 6.6 months early.

The J gene is TRBJ1-2, the V gene TRBV3-1; D call uncertain. Specimen: peripheral blood mononuclear cells (PBMCs), collected at new diagnosis, from a patient treated with antithyroid drugs. This clonotype originated in a man younger than 35 with Graves disease. This chain's CDR3 is CASSRTNYGYTF. In DNA form, the CDR3 reads TGTGCCAGTTCCCGGACTAACTATGGCTACACCTTC.